This T cell receptor (beta chain) was found in a study of blood T cell repertoires in COVID-19. Study in general: The analysed material was cDNA or gDNA that came from T cells, B-cell-depleted T cells, or PBMCs.

J lost 8 bases, V lost 3 bases, and 3 bases had no gene match. Germline lookup yields CDR1 PRHDT and CDR2 FYEKMQ (reference sequence). The CDR3 sequence is 12 residues long. Libraries were prepared by immunoSEQ multiplex PCR; TCRdb keeps only in-frame clonotypes and omits some of them. The table has some 100,000 clones, roughly nine tenths seen once. The sequenced sample consisted of peripheral blood. The TCR comes from a man between 45 and 60 years old with acute or convalescent COVID-19. The V and J genes are TRBV13 and TRBJ1-2, with 7 bases aligning to TRBD1. CDR3 sequence: CASSFDRDGYTF. DNA for the CDR3: TGTGCCAGCAGCTTTGACAGGGACGGCTACACCTTC.